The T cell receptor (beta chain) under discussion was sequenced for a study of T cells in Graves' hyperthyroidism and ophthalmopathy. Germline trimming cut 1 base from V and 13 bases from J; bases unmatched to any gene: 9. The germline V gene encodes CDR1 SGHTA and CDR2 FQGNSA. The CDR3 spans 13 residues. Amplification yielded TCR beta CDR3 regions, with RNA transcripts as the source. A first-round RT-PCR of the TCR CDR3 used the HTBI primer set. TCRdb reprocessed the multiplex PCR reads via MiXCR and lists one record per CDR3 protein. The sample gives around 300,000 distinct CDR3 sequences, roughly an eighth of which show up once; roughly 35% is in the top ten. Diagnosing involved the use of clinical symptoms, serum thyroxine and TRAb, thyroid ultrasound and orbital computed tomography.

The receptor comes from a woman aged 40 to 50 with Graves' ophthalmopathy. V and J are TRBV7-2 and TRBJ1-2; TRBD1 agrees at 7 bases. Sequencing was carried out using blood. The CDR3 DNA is TGTGCCAGCAGCTTAGTACAGGGGATGATTTCCACCTTC. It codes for CASSLVQGMISTF.